These T cell receptor beta chains were read from a single sample in a study of blood T cells in healthy people across ages. TCRdb independently ran MiXCR on the 5' RACE reads; one entry per CDR3 protein. The sample lists about 800,000 distinct CDR3 sequences, 55% to 70% seen once, with 20% to 25% in the top ten. The sequencing sample was made of blood. The receptor set was obtained from a man aged 25-45 years in good health. Both conserved end residues are part of each CDR3. The D gene is left open where the match is weak. Part of the rows lack a size; the others show once, few, many or a class for expanded clones.

J gene,CDR3 length,D gene,V gene,clone size,CDR3 DNA,CDR3 protein
TRBJ2-5,15,.,TRBV12-3/TRBV12-4,few,TGTGCCAGCAGCCCCGTTGGCAGGGCCGGAGAGACCCAGTACTTC,CASSPVGRAGETQYF
TRBJ2-5,14,.,TRBV29-1,.,TGCAGCCACGCCCAGGATGTGTATGGAGAGACCCAGTACTTC,CSHAQDVYGETQYF
TRBJ2-1,15,TRBD2,TRBV9,.,TGTGCCAGCAGCGGGGGACTAGCGGGAGGGAAGGAGCAGTTCTTC,CASSGGLAGGKEQFF
TRBJ2-1,14,.,TRBV6-2/TRBV6-3,few,TGTGCCAGCAGACTAGCTGGGGCCTACAATGAGCAGTTCTTC,CASRLAGAYNEQFF
TRBJ1-2,12,.,TRBV7-9,few,TGTGCCAGCAGCCAGAACAGCTATGGCTACACCTTC,CASSQNSYGYTF
TRBJ2-6,17,.,TRBV4-3,.,TGCGCCAGCAGCCAAGATATAGGGAAGGCCGGGGCCAACGTCCTGACTTTC,CASSQDIGKAGANVLTF
TRBJ2-1,14,.,TRBV7-2,.,TGTGCCAGCAGCACAAACGTGGGTTACAATGAGCAGTTCTTC,CASSTNVGYNEQFF
TRBJ1-6,13,TRBD1,TRBV27,once,TGTGCCAGCTACAGGGGGCTAAATTCACCCCTCCACTTT,CASYRGLNSPLHF
TRBJ1-6,13,TRBD1,TRBV20-1,.,TGCAGTGCTCTAGACAGGGTTTATTCACCCCTCCACTTT,CSALDRVYSPLHF
TRBJ2-2,12,.,TRBV29-1,few,TGCAGCGCTTACGGGACATCCGGGGAGCTGTTTTTT,CSAYGTSGELFF
TRBJ2-1,15,TRBD2,TRBV9,.,TGTGCCAGCAGCGTAGAGCCGGGAGGGTCGGTTGAGCAGTTCTTC,CASSVEPGGSVEQFF
TRBJ1-2,14,.,TRBV10-3,.,TGTGCCACGGGCGGGGTCCCACGACGAGATGGCTACACCTTC,CATGGVPRRDGYTF
TRBJ2-5,13,.,TRBV3-1,.,TGTGCCAGCACCAATGGGATCCAAGAGACCCAGTACTTC,CASTNGIQETQYF
TRBJ2-3,11,.,TRBV2,many,TGTGCCAGCAGCGACACAGATACGCAGTATTTT,CASSDTDTQYF
TRBJ2-5,15,.,TRBV3-1,.,TGTGCCAGCAGCCGGTGGAGAAGTGGTTTGGAGACCCAGTACTTC,CASSRWRSGLETQYF
TRBJ2-6,16,.,TRBV7-2,.,TGTGCCAGCAGCTTAAGCTCAGTCTCTGGGGCCAACGTCCTGACTTTC,CASSLSSVSGANVLTF
TRBJ2-1,14,.,TRBV20-1,few,TGCAGTGCACGTATCCTAGTAACCGGGGGTGAGCAGTTCTTC,CSARILVTGGEQFF
TRBJ1-4,14,.,TRBV5-1,.,TGCGCCAGCAGTTCTCAAGCGGACAATGAAAAACTGTTTTTT,CASSSQADNEKLFF
TRBJ2-7,16,TRBD1,TRBV28,few,TGTGCCAGCGCCCCTAATCCGGGACAGACCTCATACGAGCAGTACTTC,CASAPNPGQTSYEQYF
TRBJ2-1,15,.,TRBV5-1,.,TGCGCCAGCAGCTTACAATTAGACGGTTACAATGAGCAGTTCTTC,CASSLQLDGYNEQFF
TRBJ2-7,16,.,TRBV20-1,.,TGCAGTGCTAGAGGGGTCGGGCAGGGCCGGCCCTACGAGCAGTACTTC,CSARGVGQGRPYEQYF
TRBJ1-1,13,.,TRBV29-1,.,TGCAGCGTAGATAGACAGATGAACACTGAAGCTTTCTTT,CSVDRQMNTEAFF
TRBJ2-1,15,.,TRBV7-6,.,TGTGCCAGCAGCTTAGCTCAGGGGACCTACAATGAGCAGTTCTTC,CASSLAQGTYNEQFF
TRBJ1-2,14,TRBD1,TRBV15,many,TGTGCCACCAGCAGAGGACAGGGGAACTATGGCTACACCTTC,CATSRGQGNYGYTF
TRBJ1-2,14,.,TRBV7-9,.,TGTGCCAGCAGCCAACAGGGTTCCACCTATGGCTACACCTTC,CASSQQGSTYGYTF
TRBJ2-7,15,.,TRBV7-2,.,TGTGCCAGCAGCCGTTGGATGGGAGAGGTCTACGAGCAGTACTTC,CASSRWMGEVYEQYF